Described below is a single TCR beta chain sequence and its context. The length of the CDR3 is 13 residues. CDR1 SNHLY and CDR2 FYNNEI come from the germline V gene. V shed 6 bases, J shed 1 base, and the junction held 2 bases outside the gene matches. Sequencing used immunoSEQ multiplex PCR; TCRdb keeps in-frame clones, though not all of them. The table has about 120,000 clones, roughly 82% seen once. This entry is derived from a study of blood T cell repertoires in COVID-19. Study-level background: Sample material is recorded as cDNA or gDNA derived from T cells, B-cell-depleted T cells, or PBMCs.

Sequencing used peripheral blood. The V call is TRBV2, the J call TRBJ1-2; TRBD1 matches 7 bases. The origin of this receptor is a woman in her thirties or forties with acute or convalescent COVID-19. CDR3 DNA sequence: TGTGCCAGCAGGGGGACAGTTAACTATGGCTACACCTTC. Residues: CASRGTVNYGYTF.